The 32 T cell receptor beta chains below were found in one sample sequenced in a study of blood T cell repertoires in COVID-19. Assay: immunoSEQ multiplex PCR; the TCRdb copy retains only in-frame clones and omits some. The sample has about 140,000 clones, less than 85% seen once; the top ten hold 1.5% to 2%. Sequenced: PBMCs or T cells enriched from blood (not recorded which). The receptors here all came from a woman younger than 35 who had been exposed to COVID-19.

This clone was found once. The genes are TRBV4-1 and TRBJ2-3; D gene uncertain. With 0 bases removed from V and 2 bases from J, the gap between germline ends came to 6 bases. This CDR3 region has 14 residues. Germline loops: CDR1 MGHRA, CDR2 YSYEKL. The CDR3 region has the DNA TGCGCCAGCAGCCAAGATATACACACAGATACGCAGTATTTT. It specifies CASSQDIHTDTQYF.

V is TRBV28 and J is TRBJ1-2, with TRBD1 matching 7 bases. Germline values: CDR1 MDHEN, CDR2 SYDVKM. The CDR3 totals 13 residues. V was pared by 4 bases and J by 7 bases, with 6 bases of the junction left unmatched. In DNA form, the CDR3 reads TGTGCCAGCAGTTCTTGGGACAGCTCTGGCTACACCTTC. Translated: CASSSWDSSGYTF.

The chain couples TRBV10-1 to TRBJ2-1; 11 nucleotides line up with TRBD2. This CDR3 contains 14 residues. V gave up 9 bases and J gave up 8 bases; unmatched junction bases: 9. The germline V gene encodes CDR1 WNHNN and CDR2 SYGVQD (reference sequence). The CDR3 nucleotides are TGCGCCAGTGGTAGCGGGAGGGGGCACGATGAGCAGTTCTTC. Amino acids: CASGSGRGHDEQFF.

This chain connects TRBV6-5 to TRBJ2-7; the match to TRBD2 covers 8 bases. Unmatched junction bases numbered 10, after V lost 8 bases and J lost 1 base. This CDR3 has 15 residues. Germline V gives CDR1 MNHEY, CDR2 SVGAGI. CDR3 DNA: TGTGCCAGCCGGTTGGGGCGGGAGGTTTCCTACGAGCAGTACTTC. Translated, it gives CASRLGREVSYEQYF.

The chain is built from TRBV11-2 and TRBJ1-6; unclear D gene. CDR3 size: 16 residues. With 2 bases removed from V and 4 bases from J, the gap between germline ends came to 12 bases. Germline V gene data show CDR1 as SGHAT and CDR2 as FQNNGV. The CDR3, as DNA: TGTGCCAGCAGCTTAACGCAGGCCGTTTATAATTCACCCCTCCACTTT. Its protein product is CASSLTQAVYNSPLHF.

The chain is built from TRBV9 and TRBJ1-1, with D possibly TRBD1 on 5 matching bases. Germline CDR1 SGDLS, CDR2 YYNGEE. With 0 bases removed from V and 6 bases from J, the gap between germline ends came to 6 bases. This CDR3 contains 12 residues. The CDR3 sequence is CASSVGQSEAFF. The CDR3 nucleotides are TGTGCCAGCAGCGTAGGACAGTCTGAAGCTTTCTTT.

The chain uses TRBV14 and TRBJ1-2, with 7 bases matching TRBD1. This CDR3 is built from 15 residues. The germline V gene has CDR1 SGHDN and CDR2 FVKESK. V gave up 0 bases and J gave up 7 bases; unmatched junction bases: 8. The CDR3 reads CASSQEYRGLGGYTF. CDR3 bases: TGTGCCAGCAGCCAAGAGTATAGGGGGCTAGGTGGCTACACCTTC. The full variable domain, in which reference TRBV14 and TRBJ1-2 provide the parts outside the CDR3, is EAGVTQFPSHSVIEKGQTVTLRCDPISGHDNLYWYRRVMGKEIKFLLHFVKESKQDESGMPNNRFLAERTGGTYSTLKVQPAELEDSGVYFCASSQEYRGLGGYTFGSGTRLTVV.

The chain joins TRBV9 to TRBJ2-1; 7 bases line up with TRBD2. J gave up 4 bases and V 2 bases, and 9 bases lay outside the gene matches. Germline V gives CDR1 SGDLS, CDR2 YYNGEE. This CDR3 comprises 16 residues. CDR3 amino acids: CASSVRLAEKYNEQFF. CDR3 DNA sequence: TGTGCCAGCAGCGTCCGCCTAGCGGAAAAGTACAATGAGCAGTTCTTC.

This rearrangement joins TRBV19 to TRBJ1-2, with 10 nucleotides matching TRBD1. Germline CDR1 reads LNHDA; CDR2 reads SQIVND (reference sequence). The V gene end was trimmed by 1 base and the J gene end by 5 bases; junction bases not matched to a gene: 10. The CDR3 loop spans 17 amino acids. The CDR3 nucleotides read TGTGCCAGTAGTATAGCCCCTTGGACAGGGGGGTTTTATGGCTACACCTTC. Residues: CASSIAPWTGGFYGYTF.

This sequence joins TRBV18 and TRBJ2-7; 7 bases match TRBD1. CDR1 KGHSH and CDR2 LQKENI come from the germline V gene. V dropped 1 base and J dropped 2; count of bases not matched to a gene: 2. The CDR3 runs 14 residues. The DNA of the CDR3 is TGTGCCAGCTCACCACAAGGACAGGCCTACGAGCAGTACTTC. This translates into CASSPQGQAYEQYF.

The chain carries TRBV2 and TRBJ2-3; 10 bases align to TRBD2. The CDR3 is 15 residues long. V shed 10 bases, J shed 5 bases, and the junction held 12 bases outside the gene matches. From germline, CDR1 is SNHLY and CDR2 FYNNEI. CDR3: CAIASGSLLLDTQYF. CDR3 bases: TGTGCCATCGCTAGCGGGAGCTTGTTGTTAGATACGCAGTATTTT.

The chain carries TRBV7-2 and TRBJ2-3, with 9 bases identical to TRBD2. This CDR3 is built from 17 residues. The V segment lost 2 bases and the J segment 0 bases; nucleotides outside the gene matches: 6. CDR1 and CDR2 from the germline V gene are SGHTA and FQGNSA. The CDR3 nucleotides read TGTGCCAGCAGCTTAACATCTAGCGGGGTCAGCACAGATACGCAGTATTTT. It codes for CASSLTSSGVSTDTQYF.

This clone was seen just once. J is TRBJ1-2 and V is TRBV28; the match to TRBD1 covers 9 bases. Germline lookup yields CDR1 MDHEN and CDR2 SYDVKM. CDR3 size: 15 residues. V was pared by 2 bases and J by 5 bases, with 6 bases of the junction left unmatched. CDR3 sequence reads: CASSLAGQGSYGYTF. The CDR3 DNA is TGTGCCAGCAGTTTAGCGGGACAGGGATCATATGGCTACACCTTC.

This clone has only one observation. The chain links TRBV19 to TRBJ2-7; no firm D call. Germline assignment: CDR1 LNHDA and CDR2 SQIVND (reference sequence). Between the trimmed V and J ends, which lost 1 base and 1 base, there was a span of 5 bases. The CDR3 totals 13 residues. Here the CDR3 reads CASSIGPSYEQYF. CDR3 nucleotide sequence: TGTGCCAGTAGTATAGGGCCTTCCTACGAGCAGTACTTC.

There are a few counts of this clone. In DNA form, the CDR3 reads TGTGCCAGCAGTGAAACACGAAACTATGGCTACACCTTC. Its protein is CASSETRNYGYTF. The J gene is TRBJ1-2, the V gene TRBV25-1; D gene unclear. The germline gives CDR1 MGHDK, CDR2 SYGVNS. The CDR3 loop spans 13 amino acids. V was clipped by 2 bases and J by 2 bases, with 6 bases between them.

This chain links TRBV7-9 with TRBJ1-5; TRBD1 matches 9 bases. The J segment lost 4 bases and the V segment lost 4 bases, leaving 11 bases of the junction unmatched. Germline values: CDR1 SEHNR, CDR2 FQNEAQ (reference sequence). This CDR3 is 17 amino acids long. The CDR3 here is CASSSTGTGTKNQPQHF. The CDR3 DNA sequence: TGTGCCAGCAGCTCTACCGGGACAGGGACTAAAAATCAGCCCCAGCATTTT. Full variable domain (outside the CDR3, taken from reference TRBV7-9 and TRBJ1-5): DTGVSQNPRHKITKRGQNVTFRCDPISEHNRLYWYRQTLGQGPEFLTYFQNEAQLEKSRLLSDRFSAERPKGSFSTLEIQRTEQGDSAMYLCASSSTGTGTKNQPQHFGDGTRLSIL.

The chain links TRBV10-3 to TRBJ2-3; D not resolved. The germline V gene has CDR1 ENHRY and CDR2 SYGVKD. V lost 8 bases to trimming and J lost 2 bases, with 14 bases between them. The CDR3 is 14 residues long. In DNA, the CDR3 is TGTGCCATCTCCCTCGACGGGTACACAGATACGCAGTATTTT. It encodes CAISLDGYTDTQYF.

The genes are TRBV9 and TRBJ2-7, with D unresolved. The V gene's germline CDR1 is SGDLS and CDR2 YYNGEE. This CDR3 is built from 14 residues. Trimming pared 2 bases from V and 4 bases from J, leaving 13 bases between. In DNA form, the CDR3 reads TGTGCCAGCAGCGTCGGTACGATTAATTACGAGCAGTACTTC. Translating gives CASSVGTINYEQYF.

A single count supports this clone. CDR3 amino acids: CASSEEDRPRKLFF. The CDR3 bases are TGTGCCAGCAGTGAAGAGGACAGGCCGCGTAAACTGTTTTTT. V usage is TRBV6-4 and J usage is TRBJ1-4, with 7 nucleotides matching TRBD1. The CDR3 runs to 14 residues. V dropped 3 bases and J dropped 11; count of bases not matched to a gene: 9. Germline CDR1 is MRHNA and CDR2 is SNTAGT.

The CDR3 DNA sequence: TGTGCCAGCAGCTTGGTAGAGAGTGAGCAGTTCTTC. Translated, it gives CASSLVESEQFF. This chain connects TRBV5-4 to TRBJ2-1; no definite D call. V lost 0 bases and J 9 bases, leaving 7 bases between the germline ends. Germline CDR1 is SGHNT and CDR2 is YYREEE (reference sequence). This CDR3 is 12 amino acids long.

This clone was counted a few times. This rearrangement joins TRBV5-5 to TRBJ2-4, with TRBD2 identical over 10 bases. After removal of 5 bases from V and 6 bases from J, the junction contained 8 bases not matched to a gene. Per germline, CDR1 SGHKS and CDR2 YYEKEE (reference sequence). The CDR3 totals 15 residues. The CDR3 protein is CASSPGTSVSNIQYF. The CDR3 DNA is TGTGCCAGCAGTCCCGGGACTAGCGTCTCAAACATTCAGTACTTC.

The CDR3 coding sequence is TGTGCCAGCAGTTTACTGGCCAGGGACACTGAAGCTTTCTTT. This sequence encodes CASSLLARDTEAFF. V and J are TRBV27 and TRBJ1-1; a weak D match, TRBD1 (5 bases). Germline V lookup: CDR1 MNHEY, CDR2 SMNVEV (reference sequence). The CDR3 sequence is 14 residues long. Trimming took off 2 bases at V and 3 bases at J, with 10 bases between the two ends.

The J gene is TRBJ2-7, the V gene TRBV30; D is possibly TRBD2 (5 bases). Trimming took off 2 bases at V and 5 bases at J, with 16 bases between the two ends. The CDR3 covers 14 residues. Germline loops: CDR1 GTSNPN, CDR2 SVGIG (reference sequence). CDR3 in DNA: TGTGCCTGGAGTCCCCGAGGCCGCGGGCACGAGCAGTACTTC. Residues: CAWSPRGRGHEQYF.

A few counts support this clone. This chain joins TRBV18 and TRBJ2-7; perhaps TRBD1 as D (6 bases). CDR3 length equals 15 residues. Germline assignment: CDR1 KGHSH and CDR2 LQKENI. Trimming cost V 3 bases and J 3 bases, with 15 bases left between them. CDR3 DNA sequence: TGTGCCAGCTCACCCCGACAGGCTTCAGGCTACGAGCAGTACTTC. Amino acids: CASSPRQASGYEQYF.

The chain couples TRBV28 to TRBJ1-2, with 7 bases aligning to TRBD1. This CDR3 spans 15 amino acids. V was pared by 5 bases and J by 7 bases, with 13 bases of the junction left unmatched. Germline assignment: CDR1 MDHEN and CDR2 SYDVKM. CDR3 loop: CASSMPGTADVGYTF. Written as DNA, the CDR3 is TGTGCCAGCAGTATGCCTGGGACAGCAGACGTTGGCTACACCTTC.

The V call is TRBV7-2, the J call TRBJ1-1, with 10 bases that match TRBD1. V lost 0 bases and J lost 5; bases outside the gene matches: 6. CDR1 and CDR2 from the germline V gene are SGHTA and FQGNSA. This CDR3 has 16 residues. CDR3 nucleotide sequence: TGTGCCAGCAGCTTAGCGGGACAGGGGTGGGGTACTGAAGCTTTCTTT. It is translated as CASSLAGQGWGTEAFF.

The chain combines TRBV7-9 with TRBJ1-1, with 8 bases aligning to TRBD1. With V trimmed by 2 bases and J by 5 bases, 7 bases remained unmatched. Germline V gene sequence: CDR1 SEHNR, CDR2 FQNEAQ (reference sequence). The CDR3 contains 15 residues. CDR3 nucleotides: TGTGCCAGCAGCTTAACGACAGGGGAGGGGACTGAAGCTTTCTTT. Its translation is CASSLTTGEGTEAFF. Complete variable domain (other parts from reference TRBV7-9 and TRBJ1-1): DTGVSQNPRHKITKRGQNVTFRCDPISEHNRLYWYRQTLGQGPEFLTYFQNEAQLEKSRLLSDRFSAERPKGSFSTLEIQRTEQGDSAMYLCASSLTTGEGTEAFFGQGTRLTVV.

This chain uses TRBV27 with TRBJ2-7; 7 positions match TRBD2. V trimming: 7 bases; J trimming: 3 bases; junction bases outside the gene matches: 21. The length of the CDR3 is 18 residues. Germline V gives CDR1 MNHEY, CDR2 SMNVEV (reference sequence). The CDR3 DNA sequence: TGTGCCAGCACCTCTCGTCTAGCGGATCATTATGGAGGCTACGAGCAGTACTTC. Its protein product is CASTSRLADHYGGYEQYF.

This clone was counted between two and nine times. CDR3 DNA: TGTGCCAGCGGCCGACAGCATTTTAATGAAAAACTGTTTTTT. The encoded protein is CASGRQHFNEKLFF. This chain joins TRBV28 and TRBJ1-4; the D gene is possibly TRBD1 (5 bases). The CDR3 contains 14 residues. V lost 8 bases to trimming and J lost 4 bases, with 14 bases between them. Germline V CDR1 and CDR2: MDHEN, SYDVKM.

The J gene is TRBJ2-1, the V gene TRBV29-1; TRBD2 matches 12 bases. CDR1 SQVTM and CDR2 ANQGSEA come from the germline V gene. The V gene end was trimmed by 3 bases and the J gene end by 9 bases; junction bases not matched to a gene: 6. The CDR3 has 14 amino acids. CDR3 loop: CSVDQTSGGIEQFF. The DNA of the CDR3 is TGCAGCGTTGATCAGACTAGCGGGGGAATTGAGCAGTTCTTC.

The chain combines TRBV27 with TRBJ1-6; TRBD1 matches at 7 bases. After removal of 3 bases from V and 7 bases from J, the junction contained 6 bases not matched to a gene. The CDR3 is made up of 15 amino acids. Germline lookup yields CDR1 MNHEY and CDR2 SMNVEV (reference sequence). This CDR3 reads CASSFSGTENSPLHF. The CDR3 DNA follows: TGTGCCAGCAGTTTCTCCGGGACAGAGAATTCACCCCTCCACTTT.

CDR3 coding DNA: TGTGCCAGCAGCTCGCTAGCGGCAGCCTACGAGCAGTACTTC. Protein: CASSSLAAAYEQYF. The J gene is TRBJ2-7, the V gene TRBV7-6, with 7 bases that match TRBD2. Trimming removed 4 bases from V and 2 bases from J; junction bases left unmatched: 5. The CDR3 contains 14 residues. In germline, CDR1 is SGHVS, CDR2 FNYEAQ. The whole variable domain, filled in from reference TRBV7-6 and TRBJ2-7, reads GAGVSQSPRYKVTKRGQDVALRCDPISGHVSLYWYRQALGQGPEFLTYFNYEAQQDKSGLPNDRFSAERPEGSISTLTIQRTEQRDSAMYRCASSSLAAAYEQYFGPGTRLTVT.